This T cell receptor (beta chain) was documented in a study of blood T cells in healthy people across ages. Germline lookup yields CDR1 SEHNR and CDR2 FQNEAQ (reference sequence). The CDR3 covers 13 residues. A second about 7 to 11 cycle PCR used barcoded and J-beta primers. MiXCR, applied by TCRdb to the 5' RACE reads, yields one record per CDR3 protein. Of some 880,000 distinct CDR3 sequences in the sample, about 36% were seen once. The sample taken for sequencing was blood. The chain links TRBV7-9 to TRBJ2-5; weak D call: TRBD1 (6 bases). The last part of the DNA fits TRBJ2-7 better; the J call may be wrong. The sequence was collected from a man aged 18 to 29 in good health. The CDR3 DNA reads TGTGCCAGCAGCACCGTCAGGGGTCCCGAGCAGTACTTC. The encoded protein is CASSTVRGPEQYF.